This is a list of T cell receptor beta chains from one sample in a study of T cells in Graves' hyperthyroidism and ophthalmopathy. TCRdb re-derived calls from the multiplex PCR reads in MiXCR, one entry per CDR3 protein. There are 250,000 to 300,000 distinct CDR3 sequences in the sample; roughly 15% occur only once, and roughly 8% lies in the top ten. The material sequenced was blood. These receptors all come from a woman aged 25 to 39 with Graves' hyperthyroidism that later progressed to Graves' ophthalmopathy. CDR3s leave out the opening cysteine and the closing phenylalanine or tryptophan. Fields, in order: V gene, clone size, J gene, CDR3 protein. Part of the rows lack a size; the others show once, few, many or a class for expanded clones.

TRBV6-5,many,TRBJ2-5,ASSYLPPQDDQETQY
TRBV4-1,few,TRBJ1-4,ASSPQARVVVEKLF
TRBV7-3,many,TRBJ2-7,ASSAGTGGPYEQY
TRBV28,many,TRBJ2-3,ASCRAGGSDTQY
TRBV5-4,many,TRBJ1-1,ASSPVGGGTEAF
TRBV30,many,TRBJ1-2,AWRSGTGGRVGYT
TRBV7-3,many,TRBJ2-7,ASSLPMGQVGEQY
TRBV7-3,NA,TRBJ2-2,ASSLTGHHNTGELF
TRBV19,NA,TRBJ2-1,ASSILSGDEQF
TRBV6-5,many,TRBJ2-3,ASSYSGLAGITDTQY
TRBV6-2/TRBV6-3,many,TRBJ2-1,ASSSELYNEQF
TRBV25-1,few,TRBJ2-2,ASSEVGQGSGELF
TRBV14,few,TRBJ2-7,ASSHLAGRYEQY
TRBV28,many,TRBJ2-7,ASSSSGAPYEQY
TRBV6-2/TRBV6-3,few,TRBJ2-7,ASSYSRGQGTYEQY
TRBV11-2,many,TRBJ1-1,ASSSNVGDRDEAF
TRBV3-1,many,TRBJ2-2,ASSQGPDRTDTGELF
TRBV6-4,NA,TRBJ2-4,AIPTGAKNIQY
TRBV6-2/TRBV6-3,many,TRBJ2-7,ASSYVLAVPYEQY
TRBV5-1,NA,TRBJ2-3,ASSLAIDTQY
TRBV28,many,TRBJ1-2,ASSLVGGEGLDGYT
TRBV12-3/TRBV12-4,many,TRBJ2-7,ASSPRGTSGLYEQY
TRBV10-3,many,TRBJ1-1,AISESGGYTEAF
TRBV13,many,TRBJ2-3,ASSFIGAGDPSTDTQY
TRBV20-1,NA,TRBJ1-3,SALDINGNTIY
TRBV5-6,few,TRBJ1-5,ASSLAGHFAVAPQH
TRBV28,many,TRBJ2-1,ASSSRGNSTHAYNEQF
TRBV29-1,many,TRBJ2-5,SVDGPPGQGFEETQY
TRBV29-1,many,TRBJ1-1,SGGDGNTEAF
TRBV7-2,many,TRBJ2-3,ASSLLPRDTQY
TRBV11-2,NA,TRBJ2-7,ASSSTSVYEQY
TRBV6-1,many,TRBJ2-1,ASSSGRGSYNEQF
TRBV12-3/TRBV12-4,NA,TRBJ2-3,ASSLKAGGSDTQY
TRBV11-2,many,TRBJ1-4,ASSFTGWIANEKLF
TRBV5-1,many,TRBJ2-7,ASSLARSDYEQY
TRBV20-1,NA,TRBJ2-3,SASPGSDTQY
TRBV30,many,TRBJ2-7,AWSAWGGHEQY
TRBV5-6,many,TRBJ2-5,ASSFGQETQY
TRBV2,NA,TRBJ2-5,ASRRPPAAQY
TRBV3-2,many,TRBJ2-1,ASSQEGQGPTSGHYNEQF
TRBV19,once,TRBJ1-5,ASSGGLSNQPQH
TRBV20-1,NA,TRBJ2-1,SARGDGSYNEQF
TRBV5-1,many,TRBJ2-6,ASSLGAGSSGANVLT
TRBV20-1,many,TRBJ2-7,SARQDSYEQY
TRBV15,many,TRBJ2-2,ATRRGQKATGELF
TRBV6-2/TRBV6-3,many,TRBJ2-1,ASSYQEGAYNEQF
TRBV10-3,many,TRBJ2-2,AMSGTNTGELF